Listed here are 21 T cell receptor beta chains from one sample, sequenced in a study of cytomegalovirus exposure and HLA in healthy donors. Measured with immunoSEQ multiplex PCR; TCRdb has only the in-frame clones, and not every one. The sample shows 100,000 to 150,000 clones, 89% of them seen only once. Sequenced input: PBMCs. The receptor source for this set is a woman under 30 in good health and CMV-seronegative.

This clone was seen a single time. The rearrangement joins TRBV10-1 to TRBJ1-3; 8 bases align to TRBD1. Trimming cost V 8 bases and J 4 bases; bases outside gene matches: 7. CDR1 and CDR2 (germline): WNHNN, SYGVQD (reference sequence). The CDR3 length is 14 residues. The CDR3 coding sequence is TGCGCCAGCGGCTCCGGGACAGGAGGAAACACCATATATTTT. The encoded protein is CASGSGTGGNTIYF.

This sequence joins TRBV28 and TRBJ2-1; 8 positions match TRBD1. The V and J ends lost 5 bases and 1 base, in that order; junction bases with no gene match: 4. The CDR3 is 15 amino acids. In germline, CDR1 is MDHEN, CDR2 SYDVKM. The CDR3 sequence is CASSSGQGSYNEQFF. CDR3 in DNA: TGTGCCAGCAGTAGCGGACAGGGTTCCTACAATGAGCAGTTCTTC.

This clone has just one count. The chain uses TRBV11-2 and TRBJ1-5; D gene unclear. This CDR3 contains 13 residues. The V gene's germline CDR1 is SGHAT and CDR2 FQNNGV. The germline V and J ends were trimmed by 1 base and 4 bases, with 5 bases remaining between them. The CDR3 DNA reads TGTGCCAGCAGCTTAGCTACTAATCAGCCCCAGCATTTT. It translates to CASSLATNQPQHF.

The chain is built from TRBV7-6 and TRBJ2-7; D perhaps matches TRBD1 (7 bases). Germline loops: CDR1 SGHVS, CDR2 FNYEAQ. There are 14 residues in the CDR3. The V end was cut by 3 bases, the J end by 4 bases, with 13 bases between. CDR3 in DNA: TGTGCCAGCAGCTTGGGGGGACAGCGGTACGAGCAGTACTTC. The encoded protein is CASSLGGQRYEQYF.

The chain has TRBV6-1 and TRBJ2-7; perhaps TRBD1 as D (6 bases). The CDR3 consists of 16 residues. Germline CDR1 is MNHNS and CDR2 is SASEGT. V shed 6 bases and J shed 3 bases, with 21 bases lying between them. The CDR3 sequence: CASSETNRDTFYEQYV. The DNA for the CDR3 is TGTGCCAGCAGCGAAACAAACCGGGACACCTTCTACGAGCAGTACGTC.

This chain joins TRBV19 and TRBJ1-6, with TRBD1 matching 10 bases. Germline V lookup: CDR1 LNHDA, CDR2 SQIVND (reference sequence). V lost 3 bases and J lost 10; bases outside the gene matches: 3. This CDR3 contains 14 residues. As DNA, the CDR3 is TGTGCCAGTAGTATCGGACAGGGGGACTCACCCCTCCACTTT. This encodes CASSIGQGDSPLHF.

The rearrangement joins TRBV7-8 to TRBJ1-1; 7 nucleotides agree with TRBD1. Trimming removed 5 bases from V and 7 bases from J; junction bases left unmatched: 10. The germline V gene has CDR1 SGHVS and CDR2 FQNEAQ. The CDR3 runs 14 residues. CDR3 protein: CASSPRQGQSEAFF. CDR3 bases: TGTGCCAGCAGCCCGAGACAGGGTCAGAGTGAAGCTTTCTTT.

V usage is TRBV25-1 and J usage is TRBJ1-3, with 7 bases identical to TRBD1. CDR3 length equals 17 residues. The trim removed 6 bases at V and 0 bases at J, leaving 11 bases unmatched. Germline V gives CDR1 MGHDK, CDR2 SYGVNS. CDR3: CASSAGHGTASGNTIYF. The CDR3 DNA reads TGTGCCAGCAGCGCGGGACACGGGACAGCCTCTGGAAACACCATATATTTT.

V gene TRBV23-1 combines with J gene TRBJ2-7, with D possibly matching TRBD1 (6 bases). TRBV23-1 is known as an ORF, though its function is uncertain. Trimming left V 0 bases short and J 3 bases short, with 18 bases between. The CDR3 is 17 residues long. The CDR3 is CASSQSGSGTPNYEQYV. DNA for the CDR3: TGCGCCAGCAGTCAATCGGGTTCGGGGACACCTAACTACGAGCAGTACGTC.

The chain's CDR3 is CASSEVGGTQINTEAFF. The DNA of the CDR3 is TGTGCCAGCAGTGAAGTGGGGGGAACCCAGATCAACACTGAAGCTTTCTTT. This chain connects TRBV25-1 to TRBJ1-1, with D perhaps matching TRBD1 (5 bases). The V end lost 2 bases, the J end lost 2 bases, and 18 bases lay between the germline ends. The CDR3 covers 17 residues. Germline V gene data show CDR1 as MGHDK and CDR2 as SYGVNS.

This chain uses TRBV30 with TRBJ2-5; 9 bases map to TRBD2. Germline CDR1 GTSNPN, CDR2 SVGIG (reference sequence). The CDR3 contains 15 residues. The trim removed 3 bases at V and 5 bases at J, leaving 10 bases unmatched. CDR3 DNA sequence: TGTGCCTGGAGGCGTCAGGGACTAGCTAGCGAGACCCAGTACTTC. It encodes CAWRRQGLASETQYF.

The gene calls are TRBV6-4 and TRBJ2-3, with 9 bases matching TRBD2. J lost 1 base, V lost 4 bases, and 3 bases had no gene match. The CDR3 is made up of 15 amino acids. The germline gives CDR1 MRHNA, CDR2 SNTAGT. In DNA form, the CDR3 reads TGTGCCAGCAGTGTTTTAGCGGGAGGCACAGATACGCAGTATTTT. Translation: CASSVLAGGTDTQYF.

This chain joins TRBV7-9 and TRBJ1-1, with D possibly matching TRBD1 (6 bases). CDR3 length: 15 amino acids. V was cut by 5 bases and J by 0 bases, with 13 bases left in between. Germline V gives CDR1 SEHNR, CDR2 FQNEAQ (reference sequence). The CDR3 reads CASSTTTGLNTEAFF. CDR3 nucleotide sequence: TGTGCCAGCAGCACCACGACAGGTTTGAACACTGAAGCTTTCTTT.

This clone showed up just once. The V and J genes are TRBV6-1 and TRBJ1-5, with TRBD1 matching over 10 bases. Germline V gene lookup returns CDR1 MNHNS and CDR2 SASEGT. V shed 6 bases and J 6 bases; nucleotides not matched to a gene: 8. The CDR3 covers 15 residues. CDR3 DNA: TGTGCCAGCAGACTTACGACAGGGGGCGGTCAGCCCCAGCATTTT. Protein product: CASRLTTGGGQPQHF.

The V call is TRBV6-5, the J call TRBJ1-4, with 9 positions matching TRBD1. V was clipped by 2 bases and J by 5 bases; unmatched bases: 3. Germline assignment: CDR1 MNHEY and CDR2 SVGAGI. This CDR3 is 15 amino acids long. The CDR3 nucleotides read TGTGCCAGCAGTTACAGTGGACAGGGGAATGAAAAACTGTTTTTT. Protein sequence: CASSYSGQGNEKLFF.

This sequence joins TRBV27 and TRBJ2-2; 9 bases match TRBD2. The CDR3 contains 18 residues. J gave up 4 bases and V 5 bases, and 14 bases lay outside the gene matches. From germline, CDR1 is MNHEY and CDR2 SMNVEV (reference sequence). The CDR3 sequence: CASSPMGNSGSGTGELFF. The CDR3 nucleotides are TGTGCCAGCAGTCCTATGGGGAATAGCGGGAGTGGCACCGGGGAGCTGTTTTTT.

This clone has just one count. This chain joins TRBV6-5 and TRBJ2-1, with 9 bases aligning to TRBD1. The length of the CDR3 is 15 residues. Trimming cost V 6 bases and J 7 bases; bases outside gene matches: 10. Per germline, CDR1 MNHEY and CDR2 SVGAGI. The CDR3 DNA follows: TGTGCCAGCAGCCTGACAGGGGGAGGAAGAAATGAGCAGTTCTTC. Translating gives CASSLTGGGRNEQFF.

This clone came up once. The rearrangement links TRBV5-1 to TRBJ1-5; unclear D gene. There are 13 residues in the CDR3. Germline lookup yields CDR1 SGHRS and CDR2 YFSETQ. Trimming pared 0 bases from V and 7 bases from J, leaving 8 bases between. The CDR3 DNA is TGCGCCAGCAGCTTGGACGGGAACCAGCCCCAGCATTTT. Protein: CASSLDGNQPQHF.

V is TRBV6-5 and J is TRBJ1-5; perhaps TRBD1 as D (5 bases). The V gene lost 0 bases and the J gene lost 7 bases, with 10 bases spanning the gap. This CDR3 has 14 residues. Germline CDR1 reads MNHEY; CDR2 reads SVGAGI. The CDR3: CASSYSPQAQPQHF. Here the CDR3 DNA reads TGTGCCAGCAGTTACTCACCACAGGCCCAGCCCCAGCATTTT.

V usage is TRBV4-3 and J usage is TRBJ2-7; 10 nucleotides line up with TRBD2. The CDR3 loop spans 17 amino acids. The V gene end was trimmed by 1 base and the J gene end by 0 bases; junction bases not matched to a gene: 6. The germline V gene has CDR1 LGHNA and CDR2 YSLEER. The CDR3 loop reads CASSQAPSGSYSYEQYF. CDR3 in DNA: TGCGCCAGCAGCCAAGCCCCTAGCGGGAGTTACTCCTACGAGCAGTACTTC.

CDR3 sequence reads: CATSREGGASTEAFF. The CDR3 bases are TGTGCCACCAGCAGAGAAGGGGGCGCGAGCACTGAAGCTTTCTTT. This chain connects TRBV15 to TRBJ1-1, with 7 nucleotides matching TRBD1. This CDR3 comprises 15 residues. The V gene end was trimmed by 0 bases and the J gene end by 4 bases; junction bases not matched to a gene: 5. CDR1 is LNHNV and CDR2 is YYDKDF in the germline V gene (reference sequence). Looking up the rest from reference TRBV15 and TRBJ1-1 gives the full variable domain: DAMVIQNPRYQVTQFGKPVTLSCSQTLNHNVMYWYQQKSSQAPKLLFHYYDKDFNNEADTPDNFQSRRPNTSFCFLDIRSPGLGDTAMYLCATSREGGASTEAFFGQGTRLTVV.